The 24 T cell receptor beta chains below come from one sample, sequenced in a study of early T cells in non-severe SARS-CoV-2 infection. A single record per CDR3 protein comes from TCRdb applying MiXCR to the 5' RACE reads. The table lists under 50,000 distinct CDR3 sequences, roughly 4.5% of them singletons. What was sequenced was whole blood. These TCRs come from an adult who was a healthcare worker with PCR-confirmed SARS-CoV-2 infection or an uninfected control (not recorded which).

This clonotype came up many times. This chain connects TRBV5-4 to TRBJ2-1, with D tentatively TRBD2 (6 bases). Deletions cut 0 bases from V and 7 bases from J, with 17 bases between. The CDR3 loop spans 16 amino acids. Germline V lookup: CDR1 SGHNT, CDR2 YYREEE (reference sequence). CDR3 sequence reads: CASSLVASGARNEQFF. The CDR3 DNA sequence: TGTGCCAGCAGCTTGGTTGCATCGGGAGCCCGGAATGAGCAGTTCTTC.

There are many counts of this clonotype. This chain connects TRBV6-1 to TRBJ2-7; 8 nucleotides match TRBD1. Looked up from germline, CDR1 is MNHNS and CDR2 is SASEGT. With 6 bases clipped from V and 4 bases from J, the junction kept 8 bases outside the gene matches. The CDR3 sequence is 14 residues long. The chain's CDR3 is CASSDRQGAYEQYF. Written as DNA, the CDR3 is TGTGCCAGCAGCGACCGTCAGGGGGCGTACGAGCAGTACTTC.

The V call is TRBV27, the J call TRBJ1-4; no definite D call. The CDR3 is 16 amino acids. CDR1 is MNHEY and CDR2 is SMNVEV in the germline V gene (reference sequence). Deletions cut 5 bases from V and 0 bases from J, with 13 bases between. The CDR3 region has the DNA TGTGCCAGCAGTCCCCGGTTACCGGCAACTAATGAAAAACTGTTTTTT. Translation gives CASSPRLPATNEKLFF.

This clonotype was picked up many times. The chain has TRBV7-2 and TRBJ1-4; D ambiguous. The germline gives CDR1 SGHTA, CDR2 FQGNSA. The CDR3 is 13 amino acids. V gave up 0 bases and J gave up 7 bases, with 6 bases separating them. In DNA, the CDR3 is TGTGCCAGCAGCTTAGCCTACCGTGAAAAACTGTTTTTT. It translates to CASSLAYREKLFF.

This clonotype was recorded many times. V is TRBV6-5 and J is TRBJ2-7; 7 nucleotides match TRBD1. The junction had 9 bases not matched to a gene; V was cut back by 2 bases and J by 5 bases. The CDR3 runs to 15 residues. CDR1 and CDR2 from the germline V gene are MNHEY and SVGAGI. CDR3 sequence reads: CASSYLRQGRHEQYF. Here the CDR3 DNA reads TGTGCCAGCAGTTACCTAAGACAGGGTAGGCACGAGCAGTACTTC.

This clonotype was seen ten or more times. The chain couples TRBV20-1 to TRBJ2-1, with D possibly being TRBD1 (5 bases). CDR1 and CDR2 (germline): DFQATT, SNEGSKA (reference sequence). This CDR3 has 13 amino acids. Trimming left V 4 bases short and J 7 bases short, with 14 bases between. The DNA of the CDR3 is TGCAGTGCTATACGACAGCCTGCGAATGAGCAGTTCTTC. Protein sequence: CSAIRQPANEQFF.

Ten or more counts support this clonotype. This chain links TRBV6-1 with TRBJ1-1, with no clear D. There are 14 residues in the CDR3. With 6 bases removed from V and 1 base from J, the gap between germline ends came to 12 bases. Germline assignment: CDR1 MNHNS and CDR2 SASEGT. The CDR3 region is CASSRSRANTEAFF. The DNA for the CDR3 is TGTGCCAGCAGCCGAAGCAGAGCGAACACTGAAGCTTTCTTT.

This clonotype was recorded many times. This chain joins TRBV6-5 and TRBJ2-5, with 10 bases identical to TRBD1. The CDR3 spans 13 residues. The junction had 1 base not matched to a gene; V was cut back by 4 bases and J by 5 bases. Germline loops: CDR1 MNHEY, CDR2 SVGAGI. The CDR3 nucleotides read TGTGCCAGCAGTTGGGGACAGGGGGAGACCCAGTACTTC. Encoded protein: CASSWGQGETQYF.

In this sample, this clonotype turned up a few times. The V call is TRBV5-4, the J call TRBJ2-5; 12 bases align to TRBD2. Germline CDR1 reads SGHNT; CDR2 reads YYREEE (reference sequence). With 4 bases clipped from V and 2 bases from J, the junction kept 3 bases outside the gene matches. The CDR3 is 15 amino acids. CDR3 region: CASSPGLAGQETQYF. The DNA for the CDR3 is TGTGCCAGCAGCCCAGGACTAGCGGGACAAGAGACCCAGTACTTC.

This clonotype was counted ten times or more. The chain joins TRBV3-1 to TRBJ2-2; possibly TRBD2 for D (6 bases). Germline values: CDR1 LGHDT, CDR2 YNNKEL (reference sequence). The CDR3 covers 14 residues. The ends were cut back, 1 base at V and 5 bases at J, with 8 bases in the middle. The CDR3 reads CASSQVGGTGELFF. CDR3 coding DNA: TGTGCCAGCAGCCAAGTCGGGGGAACCGGGGAGCTGTTTTTT.

The table lists this clonotype with many counts. The rearrangement joins TRBV28 to TRBJ2-7, with unresolved D. Per the germline V gene, CDR1 is MDHEN and CDR2 is SYDVKM. Trimming took 6 bases from V and 4 from J, leaving 7 bases between them. The CDR3 spans 11 residues. The chain's CDR3 is CASSGSYEQYF. CDR3 nucleotide sequence: TGTGCCAGCAGCGGATCTTACGAGCAGTACTTC.

This clonotype was counted ten times or more. The chain couples TRBV20-1 to TRBJ2-1; 9 bases are shared with TRBD2. Germline trimming cut 0 bases from V and 3 bases from J; bases unmatched to any gene: 6. Germline loops: CDR1 DFQATT, CDR2 SNEGSKA (reference sequence). The CDR3 is 16 amino acids. The CDR3 bases are TGCAGTGCTAGAGATTTAGCGGGAGTTCTCTACAATGAGCAGTTCTTC. This gives the protein CSARDLAGVLYNEQFF.

This clonotype was seen repeatedly, ten times or more. The chain employs TRBV6-5 and TRBJ2-5, with 7 bases lining up with TRBD2. There are 14 residues in the CDR3. The trim removed 3 bases at V and 3 bases at J, leaving 4 bases unmatched. Germline V gene sequence: CDR1 MNHEY, CDR2 SVGAGI. DNA for the CDR3: TGTGCCAGCAGTTATGGCGGGAGCAAAGAGACCCAGTACTTC. Its protein is CASSYGGSKETQYF.

This clonotype was counted between two and nine times. This chain joins TRBV27 and TRBJ2-1, with a weak D call TRBD2 (7 bases). This CDR3 comprises 17 residues. V lost 6 bases and J 0 bases, leaving 18 bases between the germline ends. Germline V gene lookup returns CDR1 MNHEY and CDR2 SMNVEV (reference sequence). CDR3: CASRLRGGVHSYNEQFF. The DNA for the CDR3 is TGTGCCAGCAGACTTAGGGGGGGAGTTCACTCCTACAATGAGCAGTTCTTC.

This clonotype was counted at least ten times. The V and J genes are TRBV10-3 and TRBJ1-5, with 9 nucleotides matching TRBD1. Trimming at V came to 10 bases and at J to 2 bases, leaving 6 bases not matched to a gene. Germline V lookup: CDR1 ENHRY, CDR2 SYGVKD. CDR3 length: 14 amino acids. The CDR3 region has the DNA TGTGCCACCCAGGGGGACAGGGGCAATCAGCCCCAGCATTTT. It specifies CATQGDRGNQPQHF.

This clonotype was observed at least ten times. This chain uses TRBV5-1 with TRBJ2-3; 11 bases map to TRBD2. The CDR3 spans 17 residues. Per germline, CDR1 SGHRS and CDR2 YFSETQ. V gave up 2 bases and J gave up 2 bases; unmatched junction bases: 7. CDR3 DNA: TGCGCCAGCAGCTTATGGGGACTAGCGGAACCCACAGATACGCAGTATTTT. This gives the protein CASSLWGLAEPTDTQYF.

The table lists this clonotype with many counts. This chain links TRBV9 with TRBJ2-5; 7 bases are shared with TRBD2. Germline lookup yields CDR1 SGDLS and CDR2 YYNGEE. This CDR3 is built from 14 residues. The V gene end was trimmed by 0 bases and the J gene end by 2 bases; junction bases not matched to a gene: 1. The CDR3 DNA sequence: TGTGCCAGCAGCGTAGTGGGAGGGCAAGAGACCCAGTACTTC. This encodes CASSVVGGQETQYF.

This clonotype was seen many times. This chain uses TRBV5-1 with TRBJ2-3; D remains ambiguous. The CDR3 has 13 residues. The V gene lost 2 bases and the J gene lost 6 bases, with 10 bases spanning the gap. CDR1 SGHRS and CDR2 YFSETQ come from the germline V gene. As DNA, the CDR3 is TGCGCCAGCAGCTTAACATGGCTGGATACGCAGTATTTT. As protein: CASSLTWLDTQYF. Filled out from reference TRBV5-1 and TRBJ2-3, the complete variable domain reads KAGVTQTPRYLIKTRGQQVTLSCSPISGHRSVSWYQQTPGQGLQFLFEYFSETQRNKGNFPGRFSGRQFSNSRSEMNVSTLELGDSALYLCASSLTWLDTQYFGPGTRLTVL.

There are many counts of this clonotype. This rearrangement joins TRBV5-8 to TRBJ2-3; 8 nucleotides agree with TRBD2. V lost 2 bases and J lost 2; bases outside the gene matches: 4. The CDR3 has 15 amino acids. Germline loops: CDR1 SGHTS, CDR2 YDEGEE. The CDR3 loop is CASSFSGDHTDTQYF. The DNA for the CDR3 is TGTGCCAGCAGCTTTAGCGGGGATCACACAGATACGCAGTATTTT.

This clonotype showed up just a few times. The chain is built from TRBV28 and TRBJ2-7; 7 bases map to TRBD2. The CDR3 consists of 15 residues. Germline-derived CDR1 and CDR2 are MDHEN and SYDVKM. V trimming: 4 bases; J trimming: 3 bases; junction bases outside the gene matches: 9. CDR3 sequence reads: CASSSRQRGVYEQYF. The DNA for the CDR3 is TGTGCCAGCAGTTCCCGCCAGCGGGGAGTCTACGAGCAGTACTTC.

This clonotype was seen many times. This chain joins TRBV11-1 and TRBJ2-7, with D unresolved. In germline, CDR1 is SGHAT, CDR2 FQDESV (reference sequence). V was cut by 5 bases and J by 0 bases, with 14 bases left in between. The CDR3 runs to 15 residues. The chain's CDR3 is CASSPLGRSSYEQYF. CDR3 DNA sequence: TGTGCCAGCAGCCCCCTAGGCAGGAGCTCCTACGAGCAGTACTTC.

This clonotype was counted at least ten times. The chain carries TRBV7-9 and TRBJ2-2; unclear D gene. This CDR3 comprises 18 residues. The V end was cut by 5 bases, the J end by 0 bases, with 19 bases between. Germline CDR1 is SEHNR and CDR2 is FQNEAQ (reference sequence). CDR3 DNA sequence: TGTGCCAGCAGCGGAACCATCGTCTGGTTTACGAACACCGGGGAGCTGTTTTTT. Its translation: CASSGTIVWFTNTGELFF.

V is TRBV12-3 or TRBV12-4 and J is TRBJ2-5, with D possibly being TRBD1 (5 bases). V dropped 6 bases and J dropped 2 bases, with 13 bases sitting between them. The CDR3 extends over 14 amino acids. CDR3 DNA: TGTGCCAGCAGCCCTACGGACACTCAAGAGACCCAGTACTTC. Its translation: CASSPTDTQETQYF.

This clonotype was seen a few times. For the CDR3, the DNA is TGCAGTGCTAGAGAAAGTTTGGGAACAGATACGCAGTATTTT. It encodes CSARESLGTDTQYF. The rearrangement uses TRBV20-1 and TRBJ2-3; D remains ambiguous. Germline values: CDR1 DFQATT, CDR2 SNEGSKA (reference sequence). V was trimmed by 0 bases and J by 3 bases, leaving 10 bases between them. There are 14 residues in the CDR3.